These 25 T cell receptor beta chains came from one sample sequenced in a study of T cell responses to AZD1222 COVID-19 vaccine (dated by TCRdb to about 2021). What this sample's time point label stands for: baseline before first vaccination. Receptor libraries were prepared by the immunoSEQ multiplex PCR assay. Here the immuneACCESS table is served through TCRdb, limited to in-frame sequences with V and J called. Missing clones are a known gap in these copies; in checked studies unresolved V genes cover under half, and the rest lacks a known reason. A total of more than 60,000 clones appear in this sample, 65% to 90% of them only once. The ten largest make up approximately 18% of the sample. Sequences were derived from peripheral blood, sampled on day 0 of AZD1222 vaccination. The receptors here all came from an adult in good health.

The rearrangement joins TRBV6-2 or TRBV6-3 to TRBJ2-7; D is ambiguous. CDR3 size: 13 residues. V dropped 5 bases and J dropped 4 bases, with 12 bases sitting between them. Germline CDR1 and CDR2: MNHEY and SVGEGT. The CDR3 sequence: CASSNRWTYEQYF. CDR3 nucleotide sequence: TGTGCCAGCAGTAACCGCTGGACGTACGAGCAGTACTTC.

The V call is TRBV19, the J call TRBJ2-1; 12 bases are a match to TRBD1. V lost 3 bases and J lost 8; bases outside the gene matches: 5. The CDR3 has 15 residues. Germline V gene lookup returns CDR1 LNHDA and CDR2 SQIVND (reference sequence). The CDR3 loop reads CASSIRDRGPYEQFF. The CDR3 nucleotides are TGTGCCAGTAGTATTCGGGACAGGGGGCCTTATGAGCAGTTCTTC.

The rearrangement joins TRBV3-1 (or the pseudogene TRBV3-2) to TRBJ2-2; D possibly corresponds to TRBD1 (5 bases). Deletions cut 0 bases from V and 6 bases from J, with 17 bases between. This CDR3 region has 17 residues. Per germline, CDR1 LGHDT and CDR2 YNNKEL (reference sequence). In DNA, the CDR3 is TGTGCCAGCAGCCAAGATAGGCACGCTGGACAATCCGGGGAGCTGTTTTTT. Protein product: CASSQDRHAGQSGELFF.

Of note for this clone: Other DNA sequences in this sample translate to the same CDR3. V usage is TRBV12-3 or TRBV12-4 and J usage is TRBJ1-1, with D possibly being TRBD1 (5 bases). V lost 5 bases to trimming and J lost 2 bases, with 9 bases between them. The CDR3 runs 13 residues. The CDR3 nucleotides are TGTGCCAGCAGTCTTGGACAAAACACTGAAGCTTTCTTT. The encoded protein is CASSLGQNTEAFF.

This chain joins TRBV12-3 or TRBV12-4 and TRBJ1-2; 7 nucleotides match TRBD1. This CDR3 comprises 13 residues. After removal of 4 bases from V and 4 bases from J, the junction contained 3 bases not matched to a gene. The CDR3, as DNA: TGTGCCAGCAGTTCGACAGGGACCTATGGCTACACCTTC. Translated, it gives CASSSTGTYGYTF.

CDR3 loop: CASSPAGRIYGYTF. For the CDR3, the DNA is TGTGCCAGCAGCCCGGCGGGGCGGATCTATGGCTACACCTTC. The chain links TRBV5-5 to TRBJ1-2; D possibly corresponds to TRBD1 (5 bases). V gave up 4 bases and J gave up 4 bases, with 14 bases separating them. The CDR3 spans 14 residues. Looked up from germline, CDR1 is SGHKS and CDR2 is YYEKEE (reference sequence).

The chain joins TRBV5-6 to TRBJ2-3; 8 bases match TRBD2. The junction had 3 bases not matched to a gene; V was cut back by 3 bases and J by 6 bases. Looked up from germline, CDR1 is SGHDT and CDR2 is YYEEEE. This CDR3 comprises 13 residues. CDR3 residues: CASSSAGVDTQYF. The DNA of the CDR3 is TGTGCCAGCAGCTCAGCGGGGGTGGATACGCAGTATTTT.

The rearrangement uses TRBV28 and TRBJ2-2; D possibly corresponds to TRBD2 (6 bases). Germline CDR1 reads MDHEN; CDR2 reads SYDVKM. The CDR3 length is 16 residues. V was clipped by 3 bases and J by 6 bases, with 17 bases between them. CDR3 nucleotide sequence: TGTGCCAGCAGTTTTTGGCGGGGTTTGAGAGCCGGGGAGCTGTTTTTT. It translates to CASSFWRGLRAGELFF.

This rearrangement joins TRBV30 to TRBJ1-1; a weak D match, TRBD1 (6 bases). The CDR3 sequence is 14 residues long. Trimming left V 5 bases short and J 6 bases short, with 19 bases between. Germline V CDR1 and CDR2: GTSNPN, SVGIG (reference sequence). As DNA, the CDR3 is TGTGCCTGGCAGTACAGGGACTGGGGGGCTGAAGCTTTCTTT. As protein: CAWQYRDWGAEAFF.

The V call is TRBV10-3, the J call TRBJ1-1, with unresolved D. The CDR3 runs 13 residues. Germline CDR1 ENHRY, CDR2 SYGVKD. V lost 7 bases and J lost 0, with 9 bases in between. The CDR3 DNA sequence: TGTGCCATCACCATAGACATGAACACTGAAGCTTTCTTT. Its translation: CAITIDMNTEAFF.

The chain has TRBV30 and TRBJ1-6; the D is unclear. The CDR3 consists of 14 residues. Per the germline V gene, CDR1 is GTSNPN and CDR2 is SVGIG (reference sequence). V was cut by 4 bases and J by 8 bases, with 15 bases left in between. Written as DNA, the CDR3 is TGTGCCTGGAAGCACAAGATTGTAGATTCACCCCTCCACTTT. Its protein is CAWKHKIVDSPLHF.

This chain connects TRBV12-3 or TRBV12-4 to TRBJ1-4, with D unclear. This CDR3 has 13 residues. V lost 2 bases to trimming and J lost 6 bases, with 7 bases between them. CDR3 sequence: CASSLPGYEKLFF. The CDR3 nucleotides are TGTGCCAGCAGTTTACCCGGGTATGAAAAACTGTTTTTT.

This chain connects TRBV25-1 to TRBJ2-1, with 7 bases fitting TRBD1. V dropped 6 bases and J dropped 3; count of bases not matched to a gene: 11. The CDR3 has 16 residues. Germline loops: CDR1 MGHDK, CDR2 SYGVNS. Here the CDR3 DNA reads TGTGCCAGCAGCCCTACCCGACAGGGTAACTACAATGAGCAGTTCTTC. As protein: CASSPTRQGNYNEQFF. Variable domain in full (rest from reference TRBV25-1 and TRBJ2-1): EADIYQTPRYLVIGTGKKITLECSQTMGHDKMYWYQQDPGMELHLIHYSYGVNSTEKGDLSSESTVSRIRTEHFPLTLESARPSHTSQYLCASSPTRQGNYNEQFFGPGTRLTVL.

As for this clone: An end of the junction differs from the germline gene, which may be a read error. The J gene is TRBJ1-1, the V gene TRBV5-4; TRBD1 is a possible D gene (5 bases). Germline V gene sequence: CDR1 SGHNT, CDR2 YYREEE (reference sequence). The CDR3 has 14 amino acids. CDR3 in amino acids: CATSIGGGNTEAFF. In nucleotides, the CDR3 is TGTGCCACCAGCATCGGGGGGGGGAACACTGAAGCTTTCTTT.

The chain links TRBV11-2 to TRBJ1-4, with a tentative D call TRBD1 (6 bases). The V end was cut by 6 bases, the J end by 0 bases, with 23 bases between. CDR3 length equals 19 residues. Germline V CDR1 and CDR2: SGHAT, FQNNGV. The CDR3 sequence: CASRGAAIAPKTTNEKLFF. DNA for the CDR3: TGTGCCAGCAGGGGGGCGGCGATCGCACCCAAGACAACTAATGAAAAACTGTTTTTT.

Comments on this clone: The germline gene is not matched at one end of the junction; a read error may be the cause. The chain joins TRBV30 to TRBJ2-3, with 8 bases identical to TRBD2. CDR1 is GTSNPN, CDR2 SVGIG, per germline (reference sequence). The CDR3 has 12 residues. The CDR3 DNA reads TGTGTCTGGAGTGTCACGGGGGGGACGCAGTATTTT. Amino acid sequence: CVWSVTGGTQYF. Based on the CDR3 plus reference TRBV30 and TRBJ2-3, the full variable domain is SQTIHQWPATLVQPVGSPLSLECTVEGTSNPNLYWYRQAAGRGLQLLFYSVGIGQISSEVPQNLSASRPQDRQFILSSKKLLLSDSGFYLCVWSVTGGTQYFGPGTRLTVL.

The chain employs TRBV20-1 and TRBJ2-3; the D gene is possibly TRBD2 (6 bases). Germline CDR1 DFQATT, CDR2 SNEGSKA (reference sequence). This CDR3 region has 11 residues. For the CDR3, the DNA is TGCAGGGTGACTAGAGGAGATACGCAGTATTTT. It specifies CRVTRGDTQYF.

This clone was seen only a few times. The chain uses TRBV19 and TRBJ1-2; a weak D match, TRBD1 (5 bases). Germline loops: CDR1 LNHDA, CDR2 SQIVND (reference sequence). CDR3 size: 15 residues. V was pared by 3 bases and J by 3 bases, with 14 bases between. The chain's CDR3 is CASSMGPGGYYGYTF. The DNA for the CDR3 is TGTGCCAGTAGTATGGGCCCGGGGGGATACTATGGCTACACCTTC.

The genes are TRBV9 and TRBJ2-2, with 10 positions matching TRBD1. Germline V gene data show CDR1 as SGDLS and CDR2 as YYNGEE. CDR3 size: 16 residues. V was pared by 4 bases and J by 6 bases, with 9 bases of the junction left unmatched. The CDR3 coding sequence is TGTGCCAGCAGCCCACCGCCGGGACAGGGGTCCGGGGAGCTGTTTTTT. It codes for CASSPPPGQGSGELFF. The full variable domain, completed using reference TRBV9 and TRBJ2-2, is DSGVTQTPKHLITATGQRVTLRCSPRSGDLSVYWYQQSLDQGLQFLIQYYNGEERAKGNILERFSAQQFPDLHSELNLSSLELGDSALYFCASSPPPGQGSGELFFGEGSRLTVL.

CDR3: CASSQRQGDEAFF. In nucleotides, the CDR3 is TGTGCCAGCAGCCAACGACAGGGGGACGAAGCTTTCTTT. The J gene is TRBJ1-1, the V gene TRBV3-1 (or the pseudogene TRBV3-2); 9 bases map to TRBD1. There are 13 residues in the CDR3. Germline loops: CDR1 LGHDT, CDR2 YNNKEL (reference sequence). The V gene end was trimmed by 2 bases and the J gene end by 8 bases; junction bases not matched to a gene: 3.

This clone turned up a few times. V is TRBV19 and J is TRBJ2-7; TRBD1 is a possible D gene (6 bases). The CDR3 length is 16 residues. V shed 1 base and J shed 7 bases, with 20 bases lying between them. Germline values: CDR1 LNHDA, CDR2 SQIVND (reference sequence). CDR3: CASSIVVGATRREQYF. CDR3 DNA: TGTGCCAGTAGTATAGTAGTGGGGGCGACCCGCCGTGAGCAGTACTTC.

This clone has a single count. The V call is TRBV5-1, the J call TRBJ1-4; 7 bases map to TRBD1. CDR1 is SGHRS and CDR2 is YFSETQ in the germline V gene. CDR3 length equals 15 residues. V shed 2 bases and J 7 bases; nucleotides not matched to a gene: 8. This CDR3 reads CASSLLNRGSEKLFF. The CDR3, as DNA: TGCGCCAGCAGCTTATTAAACAGGGGAAGTGAAAAACTGTTTTTT. Full variable domain (outside the CDR3, taken from reference TRBV5-1 and TRBJ1-4): KAGVTQTPRYLIKTRGQQVTLSCSPISGHRSVSWYQQTPGQGLQFLFEYFSETQRNKGNFPGRFSGRQFSNSRSEMNVSTLELGDSALYLCASSLLNRGSEKLFFGSGTQLSVL.

This clone showed up just once. The chain uses TRBV30 and TRBJ1-1, with D possibly matching TRBD1 (5 bases). CDR1 is GTSNPN and CDR2 is SVGIG in the germline V gene (reference sequence). The CDR3 has 13 residues. Trimming left V 0 bases short and J 6 bases short, with 11 bases between. The CDR3 loop is CAWSVGPGAEAFF. CDR3 in DNA: TGTGCCTGGAGTGTAGGTCCGGGGGCTGAAGCTTTCTTT.

This chain uses TRBV5-1 with TRBJ1-1, with D possibly matching TRBD1 (5 bases). This CDR3 spans 12 amino acids. CDR1 is SGHRS and CDR2 is YFSETQ in the germline V gene. V was pared by 5 bases and J by 4 bases, with 9 bases between. The CDR3, as DNA: TGCGCCAGCAGGGATAGGGGCACTGAAGCTTTCTTT. This translates into CASRDRGTEAFF.

For this clone: At one end, the junction sequence differs from germline, possibly due to a read error. The chain combines TRBV7-3 with TRBJ2-5, with no clear D. Germline CDR1 SGHTA, CDR2 FQGTGA. This CDR3 comprises 14 residues. CDR3 in amino acids: CASNLGPSWETQYF. The CDR3 nucleotides are TGTGCCAGCAACTTAGGCCCATCTTGGGAGACCCAGTACTTC. Variable domain in full (rest from reference TRBV7-3 and TRBJ2-5): GAGVSQTPSNKVTEKGKYVELRCDPISGHTALYWYRQSLGQGPEFLIYFQGTGAADDSGLPNDRFFAVRPEGSVSTLKIQRTERGDSAVYLCASNLGPSWETQYFGPGTRLLVL.